Included here is one T cell receptor beta chain sequence, with context. This sample was taken from a study of control samples from healthy donors and cancer patients. Some clones are missing from TCRdb's copy, which holds only in-frame ones; the method was immunoSEQ multiplex PCR. The sample lists about 94,000 clones, 90% occurring once. The trim removed 6 bases at V and 4 bases at J, leaving 11 bases unmatched. The CDR3 extends over 15 amino acids. CDR1 SNHLY and CDR2 FYNNEI come from the germline V gene. The receptor comes from a woman aged 18-29 years in good health. What was sequenced was blood. The chain uses TRBV2 and TRBJ1-1, with 7 bases identical to TRBD1. The CDR3 loop reads CASSGTAFNPTEAFF. The CDR3, as DNA: TGTGCCAGCAGCGGGACAGCTTTTAACCCCACTGAAGCTTTCTTT.